This T cell receptor (beta chain) was recovered during a study of CD8+ T cells in alopecia areata. Regarding the study as a whole: On tofacitinib, scalp and blood still held many of the expanded lesional clones. Given one nonresponder, whether baseline CD8+ expansion relates to response remains uncertain.

Concerning this clone itself: No antigen is known for it.

CDR1 and CDR2 (germline): SQVTM, ANQGSEA. The V and J ends lost 4 bases and 6 bases, in that order; junction bases with no gene match: 5. The CDR3 is made up of 14 amino acids. cDNA serving as the sequencing template came from extracted, reverse transcribed RNA. Sequencing used immunoSEQ multiplex PCR; TCRdb keeps in-frame clones, though not all of them. Of some 120,000 clones listed, over 55% were seen once; the top ten hold roughly 5%. Treatment described: oral pan-JAK inhibitor, 5-10 mg twice daily. The receptor comes from a human donor with alopecia areata. V is TRBV29-1 and J is TRBJ2-2; 10 bases align to TRBD1. Specimen: CD4+ T cells sorted from blood, collected at week 4, from a patient treated with tofacitinib. Here the CDR3 DNA reads TGCAGCGTTGGGGACAGGGGAGATTCCGGGGAGCTGTTTTTT. The encoded protein is CSVGDRGDSGELFF.